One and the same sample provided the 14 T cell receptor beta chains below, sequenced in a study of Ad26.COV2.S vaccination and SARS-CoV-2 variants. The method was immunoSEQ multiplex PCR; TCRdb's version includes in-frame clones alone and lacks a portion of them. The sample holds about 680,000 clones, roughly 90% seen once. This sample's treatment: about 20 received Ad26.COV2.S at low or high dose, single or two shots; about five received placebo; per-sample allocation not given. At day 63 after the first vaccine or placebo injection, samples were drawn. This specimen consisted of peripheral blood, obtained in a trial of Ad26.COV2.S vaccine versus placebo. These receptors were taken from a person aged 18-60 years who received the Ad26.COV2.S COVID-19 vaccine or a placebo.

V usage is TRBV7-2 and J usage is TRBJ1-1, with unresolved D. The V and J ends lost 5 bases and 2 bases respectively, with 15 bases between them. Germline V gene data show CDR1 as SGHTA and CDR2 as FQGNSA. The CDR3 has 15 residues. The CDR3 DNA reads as TGTGCCAGCAGCCCCACCTCCGGGATTAACACTGAAGCTTTCTTT. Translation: CASSPTSGINTEAFF.

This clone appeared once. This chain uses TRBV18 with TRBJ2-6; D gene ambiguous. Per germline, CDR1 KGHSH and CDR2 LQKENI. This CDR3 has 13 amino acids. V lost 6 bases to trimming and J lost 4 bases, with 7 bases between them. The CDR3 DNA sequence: TGTGCCAGCTCCCTGGGGGGGGCCAACGTCCTGACTTTC. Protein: CASSLGGANVLTF.

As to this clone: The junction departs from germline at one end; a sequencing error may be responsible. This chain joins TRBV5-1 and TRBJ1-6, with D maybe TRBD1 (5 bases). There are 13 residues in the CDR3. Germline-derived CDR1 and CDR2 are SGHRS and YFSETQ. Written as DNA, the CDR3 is TGCGCCAGCAGCTTGGAAACAGGCTCTACCCAAAACTTT. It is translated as CASSLETGSTQNF.

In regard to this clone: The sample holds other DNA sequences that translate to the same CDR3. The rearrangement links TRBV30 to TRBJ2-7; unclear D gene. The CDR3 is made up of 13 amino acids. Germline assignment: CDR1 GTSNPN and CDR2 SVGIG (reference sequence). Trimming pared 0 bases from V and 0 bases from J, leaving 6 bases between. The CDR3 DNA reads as TGTGCCTGGAGTGTACGGAGCTCCTACGAGCAGTACTTC. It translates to CAWSVRSSYEQYF.

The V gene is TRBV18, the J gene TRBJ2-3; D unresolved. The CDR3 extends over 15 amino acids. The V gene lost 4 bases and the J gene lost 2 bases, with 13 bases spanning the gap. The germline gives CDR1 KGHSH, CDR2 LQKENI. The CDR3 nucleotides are TGTGCCAGCTCACGGGATGCCGAGGCCACAGATACGCAGTATTTT. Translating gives CASSRDAEATDTQYF. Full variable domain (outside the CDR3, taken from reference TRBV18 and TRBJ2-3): NAGVMQNPRHLVRRRGQEARLRCSPMKGHSHVYWYRQLPEEGLKFMVYLQKENIIDESGMPKERFSAEFPKEGPSILRIQQVVRGDSAAYFCASSRDAEATDTQYFGPGTRLTVL.

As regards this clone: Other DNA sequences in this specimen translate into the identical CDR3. CDR3 sequence: CASSPGQGSTEAFF. Written as DNA, the CDR3 is TGTGCCAGCTCACCGGGACAGGGGTCCACTGAAGCTTTCTTT. V is TRBV18 and J is TRBJ1-1; 10 nucleotides line up with TRBD1. Germline V gives CDR1 KGHSH, CDR2 LQKENI. The junction had 2 bases not matched to a gene; V was cut back by 3 bases and J by 4 bases. There are 14 residues in the CDR3.

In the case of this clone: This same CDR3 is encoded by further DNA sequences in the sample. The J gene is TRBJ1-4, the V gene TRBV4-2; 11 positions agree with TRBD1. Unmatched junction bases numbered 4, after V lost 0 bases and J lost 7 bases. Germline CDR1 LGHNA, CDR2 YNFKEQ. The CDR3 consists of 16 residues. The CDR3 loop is CASSQDGTGGSEKLFF. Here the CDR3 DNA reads TGTGCCAGCAGCCAAGATGGGACAGGGGGTAGTGAAAAACTGTTTTTT.

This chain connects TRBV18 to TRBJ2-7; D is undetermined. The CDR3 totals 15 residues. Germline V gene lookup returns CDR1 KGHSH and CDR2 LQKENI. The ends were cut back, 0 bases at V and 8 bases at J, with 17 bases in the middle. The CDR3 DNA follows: TGTGCCAGCTCACCACCATTCGGGCCCGCTACGAAGCAGTACTTC. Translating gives CASSPPFGPATKQYF.

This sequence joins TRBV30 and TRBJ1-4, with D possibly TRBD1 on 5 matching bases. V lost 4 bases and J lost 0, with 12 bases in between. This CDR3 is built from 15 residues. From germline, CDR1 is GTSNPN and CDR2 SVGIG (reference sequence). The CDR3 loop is CAWTAGPSTNEKLFF. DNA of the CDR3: TGTGCCTGGACCGCAGGGCCCTCAACTAATGAAAAACTGTTTTTT.

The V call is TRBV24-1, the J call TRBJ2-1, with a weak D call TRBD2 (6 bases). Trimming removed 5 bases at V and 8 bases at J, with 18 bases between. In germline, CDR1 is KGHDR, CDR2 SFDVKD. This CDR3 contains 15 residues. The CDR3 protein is CATSAQRTWRDEQFF. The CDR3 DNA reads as TGTGCCACCAGTGCCCAACGGACTTGGAGGGATGAGCAGTTCTTC.

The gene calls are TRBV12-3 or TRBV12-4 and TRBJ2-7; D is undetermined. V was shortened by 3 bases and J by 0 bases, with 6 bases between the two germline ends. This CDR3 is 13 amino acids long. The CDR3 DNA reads TGTGCCAGCAGTTTGGGCAACTCCTACGAGCAGTACTTC. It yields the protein CASSLGNSYEQYF.

The CDR3 is CATSSRISRGEETQYF. The CDR3 bases are TGTGCCACCAGCAGTAGGATCTCCCGGGGAGAGGAGACCCAGTACTTC. This rearrangement joins TRBV15 to TRBJ2-5, with D possibly being TRBD2 (5 bases). The length of the CDR3 is 16 residues. The V end lost 3 bases, the J end lost 5 bases, and 19 bases lay between the germline ends. Per germline, CDR1 LNHNV and CDR2 YYDKDF (reference sequence).

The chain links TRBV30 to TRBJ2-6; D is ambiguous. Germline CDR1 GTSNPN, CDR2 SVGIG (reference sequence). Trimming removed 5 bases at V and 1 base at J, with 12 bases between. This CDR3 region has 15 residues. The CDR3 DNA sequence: TGTGCCTGGCAGTCGACGGCTTCTGGGGCCAACGTCCTGACTTTC. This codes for CAWQSTASGANVLTF.

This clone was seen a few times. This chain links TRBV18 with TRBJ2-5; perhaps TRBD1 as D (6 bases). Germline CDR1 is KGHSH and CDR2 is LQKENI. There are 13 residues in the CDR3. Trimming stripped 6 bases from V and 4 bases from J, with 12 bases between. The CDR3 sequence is CASSGQLSETQYF. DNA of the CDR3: TGTGCCAGCTCCGGACAGTTATCAGAGACCCAGTACTTC.